This is a list of T cell receptor beta chains from one sample in a study of human T cells and chemical hapten exposure. Each CDR3 protein gets one entry after TCRdb re-called the RACE reads with MiXCR. The data contain some 120,000 distinct CDR3 sequences, about 12% of them singletons. This material consisted of whole blood, taken in connection with sensitization to the hapten diphenylcyclopropenone (DPC). The receptors here all came from a woman aged 50 to 60 with alopecia areata. Some clones in this sample may be carry-over from other donors' samples. Each CDR3 is given with its conserved first and last residue. A D gene is named only where the DNA matches it firmly. Where a row states a size, it is once, few, many or the class of an expanded clone; other rows omit it.

D	size	V	J	DNA	CDR3
NA	NA	TRBV15	TRBJ2-3	TGTGCCACCAGCAGAGACAGTGGGACAGATACGCAGTATTTT	CATSRDSGTDTQYF
NA	many	TRBV6-1	TRBJ1-5	TGTGCCAGCACCGAAAAGGGCCGAGGTTGGTCAACTCCCAATCTCAATCAGCCCCAGCATTTT	CASTEKGRGWSTPNLNQPQHF
NA	many	TRBV25-1	TRBJ2-3	TGTGCCAGCACCCCTTCGGCGGGGTACACAGATACGCAGTATTTT	CASTPSAGYTDTQYF
NA	few	TRBV20-1	TRBJ1-5	TGCAGTGCTGCAGGGTGGCCAGGACAGCCCCAGCATTTT	CSAAGWPGQPQHF
NA	few	TRBV3-2	TRBJ1-2	TGTGCCAGCAGCCAAGGGAATCTAGGCTATGGCTACACCTTC	CASSQGNLGYGYTF
TRBD2	NA	TRBV11-2	TRBJ2-3	TGTGCCAGCAGCCCCCGGACTAGCTTGTCAGATACGCAGTATTTT	CASSPRTSLSDTQYF
NA	many	TRBV28	TRBJ2-7	TGTGCCAGCAGTTCCCCTGGGACACCGAACTCCTACGAGCAGTACTTC	CASSSPGTPNSYEQYF
NA	NA	TRBV5-6	TRBJ1-2	TGTGCCAGCAGCTTGGACGGGGGCCTAGTCGGCTACACCTTC	CASSLDGGLVGYTF
NA	many	TRBV7-7	TRBJ2-7	TGTGCTAGCAGCTTCTGGGGTCGAGGAGAGAACAACTACGAGCAGTACTTC	CASSFWGRGENNYEQYF
TRBD2	few	TRBV6-2/TRBV6-3	TRBJ2-1	TGTGCCAGCTATCCTAGCGGGAGGGCCCTAGACAATGAGCAGTTCTTC	CASYPSGRALDNEQFF
NA	NA	TRBV28	TRBJ1-1	TGTGCCAGCAGATCAGAAGCTTGGACTGAAGCTTTCTTT	CASRSEAWTEAFF